The 5 T cell receptor beta chains in this list originate from one sample, sequenced in a study of blood T cell repertoires in COVID-19. TCRdb's table, derived via immunoSEQ multiplex PCR, lists solely in-frame clones and lacks some. The table has around 70,000 clones, over 80% seen once. What was sequenced was peripheral blood. These receptors originate from a man in his fifties with COVID-19, enrolled during active disease.

V is TRBV28 and J is TRBJ1-2; 9 positions agree with TRBD1. V lost 6 bases, J lost 6 bases, and 5 bases stayed unmatched. This CDR3 region has 13 residues. Germline assignment: CDR1 MDHEN and CDR2 SYDVKM. CDR3 DNA: TGTGCCAGCAGACAGGGGGCAGGCGATGGCTACACCTTC. Protein product: CASRQGAGDGYTF.

The V call is TRBV7-9, the J call TRBJ1-4; D remains ambiguous. Germline CDR1 reads SEHNR; CDR2 reads FQNEAQ (reference sequence). Trimming took off 2 bases at V and 3 bases at J, with 13 bases between the two ends. The CDR3 spans 16 residues. CDR3 DNA: TGTGCCAGCAGCTTAACGGTATTTACAGCTAATGAAAAACTGTTTTTT. The encoded protein is CASSLTVFTANEKLFF.

The V and J genes are TRBV27 and TRBJ2-7; 13 nucleotides match TRBD2. The ends lost 0 bases at V and 8 bases at J; junction bases unmatched: 4. The CDR3 spans 15 residues. Germline CDR1 is MNHEY and CDR2 is SMNVEV (reference sequence). CDR3 in DNA: TGTGCCAGCAGTTTATCTGGGACTAGCGGGACTAAGCAGTACTTC. Protein product: CASSLSGTSGTKQYF.

The chain links TRBV6-5 to TRBJ2-5, with 8 bases fitting TRBD2. CDR3 size: 14 residues. Per the germline V gene, CDR1 is MNHEY and CDR2 is SVGAGI. J gave up 5 bases and V 2 bases, and 4 bases lay outside the gene matches. This CDR3 is CASSYLTSDETQYF. For the CDR3, the DNA is TGTGCCAGCAGTTACCTGACTAGCGACGAGACCCAGTACTTC.

V and J are TRBV30 and TRBJ1-6; tentative D call: TRBD1 (5 bases). CDR1 is GTSNPN and CDR2 is SVGIG in the germline V gene (reference sequence). The CDR3 loop spans 13 amino acids. V lost 2 bases, J lost 10 bases, and 12 bases lay in between. CDR3 sequence: CAWSLGEGSPLHF. The DNA of the CDR3 is TGTGCCTGGAGTTTAGGGGAAGGATCACCCCTCCACTTT.